The 8 T cell receptor beta chains below come from one sample, sequenced in a study of OX40 agonist ivuxolimab in advanced cancers. The method was immunoSEQ multiplex PCR; TCRdb's version includes in-frame clones alone and lacks a portion of them. The table records 70,000 to 95,000 clones, 94% of them present only once. Sequences were derived from CD4+ or CD8+ T cells sorted from blood, sampled in a trial of the OX40 agonist ivuxolimab. The source of these receptors is an adult with an advanced solid tumor such as melanoma, head and neck, liver or kidney cancer.

The V and J genes are TRBV27 and TRBJ2-5; TRBD2 aligns across 12 bases. V shed 4 bases and J 5 bases; nucleotides not matched to a gene: 8. Germline V CDR1 and CDR2: MNHEY, SMNVEV (reference sequence). The CDR3 has 16 residues. Written as DNA, the CDR3 is TGTGCCAGCAGTTCAGCCCCGACTAGCGGGAGTGAGACCCAGTACTTC. This translates into CASSSAPTSGSETQYF.

The genes are TRBV4-3 and TRBJ1-1; D gene unclear. V was shortened by 1 base and J by 4 bases, with 13 bases between the two germline ends. Germline assignment: CDR1 LGHNA and CDR2 YSLEER. The CDR3 is made up of 15 amino acids. CDR3 nucleotides: TGCGCCAGCAGCCAAGTTTACGGGGATTTCACTGAAGCTTTCTTT. This translates into CASSQVYGDFTEAFF.

This sequence joins TRBV7-3 and TRBJ1-1, with unresolved D. The CDR3 consists of 13 residues. V was cut by 5 bases and J by 1 base, with 8 bases left in between. Germline V lookup: CDR1 SGHTA, CDR2 FQGTGA. In DNA, the CDR3 is TGTGCCAGCAGCCCCCGAAAGAACACTGAAGCTTTCTTT. Its protein is CASSPRKNTEAFF.

The chain joins TRBV2 to TRBJ1-2, with 10 bases that match TRBD1. V shed 6 bases, J shed 6 bases, and the junction held 10 bases outside the gene matches. The length of the CDR3 is 15 residues. CDR1 SNHLY and CDR2 FYNNEI come from the germline V gene. CDR3 region: CASSPTGGVGNGYTF. Written as DNA, the CDR3 is TGTGCCAGCAGCCCGACAGGGGGCGTTGGGAATGGCTACACCTTC.

The rearrangement links TRBV21-1 to TRBJ2-7; TRBD2 reflects the table's D call only, with no check against the DNA. TRBV21-1 is shown as a pseudogene. CDR3 size: 19 residues. CDR3 DNA sequence: TGTGCCAGCAGCAAAGGTGGGGGCGAGGGGACTAGACATTCCTACGAGCAGTACTTC. As protein: CASSKGGGEGTRHSYEQYF.

The V call is TRBV7-6, the J call TRBJ2-1; possibly TRBD2 for D (6 bases). CDR1 and CDR2 from the germline V gene are SGHVS and FNYEAQ. Trimming shortened V by 1 base and J by 8 bases, and 12 bases separated the two germline ends. The CDR3 is 14 amino acids. CDR3 DNA sequence: TGTGCCAGCAGCTTAGGGACGGAGGGCTATGAGCAGTTCTTC. Translated: CASSLGTEGYEQFF.

The V call is TRBV9, the J call TRBJ1-2; 7 bases match TRBD1. There are 13 residues in the CDR3. V lost 4 bases to trimming and J lost 6 bases; unmatched junction nucleotides: 6. In germline, CDR1 is SGDLS, CDR2 YYNGEE. CDR3 residues: CASSQGGNHGYTF. The DNA for the CDR3 is TGTGCCAGCAGCCAGGGGGGAAACCATGGCTACACCTTC.

In its sample, this clone was seen once. The J gene is TRBJ1-2, the V gene TRBV9, with TRBD1 identical over 7 bases. CDR3 length: 15 residues. V dropped 0 bases and J dropped 1; count of bases not matched to a gene: 3. Germline V gene data show CDR1 as SGDLS and CDR2 as YYNGEE. The CDR3 protein is CASSVETGNNYGYTF. In DNA form, the CDR3 reads TGTGCCAGCAGCGTAGAGACAGGGAATAACTATGGCTACACCTTC.